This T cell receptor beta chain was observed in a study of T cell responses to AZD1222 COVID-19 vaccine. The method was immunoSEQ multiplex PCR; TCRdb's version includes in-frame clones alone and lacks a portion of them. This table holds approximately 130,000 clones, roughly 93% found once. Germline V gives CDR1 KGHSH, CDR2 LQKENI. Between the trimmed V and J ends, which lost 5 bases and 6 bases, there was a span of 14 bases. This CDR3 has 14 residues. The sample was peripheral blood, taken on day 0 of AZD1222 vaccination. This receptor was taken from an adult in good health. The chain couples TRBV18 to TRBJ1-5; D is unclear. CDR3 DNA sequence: TGTGCCAGCTCATTCGGGGTAGAAGGTCAGCCCCAGCATTTT. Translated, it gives CASSFGVEGQPQHF.